These T cell receptor beta chains were read from a single sample in a study of blood T cell repertoires in COVID-19. Method: immunoSEQ multiplex PCR; TCRdb's copy keeps in-frame clones and lacks some. The sample includes a few hundred thousand clones, approximately 92% of them seen just once. Sequencing was carried out using PBMCs or T cells enriched from blood (not recorded which). The receptors come from a man aged 25 to 45 who had recovered from COVID-19. Both conserved end residues are part of each CDR3. Size tells how often a clone was seen (once, few, many) or the class of an expanded clone, and some rows leave it out.

j_gene | len | v_gene | abundance | CDR3aa
TRBJ1-5 | 14 | TRBV28 | . | CASSATGLNQPQHF
TRBJ2-3 | 15 | TRBV7-2 | . | CASTVTGGNTDTQYF
TRBJ2-3 | 16 | TRBV1 | . | CTSSRYRVEMPDTQYF
TRBJ1-5 | 14 | TRBV28 | . | CASSYRSSNQPQHF
TRBJ2-5 | 14 | TRBV7-8 | . | CASSRSSELETQYF
TRBJ2-7 | 16 | TRBV7-6 | . | CASSLAKTSGIHEQYF
TRBJ2-2 | 14 | TRBV6-5 | . | CAIRTTLNTGELFF
TRBJ2-7 | 10 | TRBV20-1 | . | CSASDVEQYF
TRBJ2-1 | 14 | TRBV25-1 | . | CASISGQGWNEQFF
TRBJ2-2 | 15 | TRBV5-5 | . | CASSFGEGATGELFF
TRBJ1-1 | 14 | TRBV19 | . | CASSISSRGAEAFF
TRBJ2-4 | 14 | TRBV5-1 | once | CASSLQGSENIQYF
TRBJ2-1 | 17 | TRBV5-1 | . | CASFSGGKAGLVGEQFF
TRBJ2-5 | 14 | TRBV9 | . | CASSPGLAQETQYF
TRBJ1-5 | 12 | TRBV30 | . | CAWSVGGQPQHF
TRBJ2-7 | 16 | TRBV6-5 | . | CASSYRLGTGNHEQYF
TRBJ2-5 | 13 | TRBV18 | . | CASSPIQQETQYF
TRBJ2-2 | 14 | TRBV24-1 | . | CATSYRSGGGELFF
TRBJ2-3 | 14 | TRBV7-9 | . | CASSLVDSLDTQYF
TRBJ1-6 | 14 | TRBV7-9 | . | CASSLATGWSPLHF
TRBJ2-2 | 13 | TRBV12-3/TRBV12-4 | . | CASYTRVTGELFF
TRBJ1-2 | 15 | TRBV11-2 | . | CASSLAPSDLYGYTF
TRBJ1-5 | 13 | TRBV3-1/TRBV3-2 | . | CASSGRGDQPQHF
TRBJ1-6 | 15 | TRBV5-1 | . | CASSLAGSGGSPLHF
TRBJ1-1 | 12 | TRBV11-2 | . | CASSPGTGRAFF
TRBJ1-1 | 15 | TRBV3-1/TRBV3-2 | . | CASSHRQGLNTEAFF
TRBJ1-2 | 12 | TRBV7-9 | . | CASSVQGNGYTF
TRBJ2-3 | 14 | TRBV19 | . | CASTNSGRGDTQYF
TRBJ1-4 | 15 | TRBV5-1 | . | CASSNPDRGDEKLFF